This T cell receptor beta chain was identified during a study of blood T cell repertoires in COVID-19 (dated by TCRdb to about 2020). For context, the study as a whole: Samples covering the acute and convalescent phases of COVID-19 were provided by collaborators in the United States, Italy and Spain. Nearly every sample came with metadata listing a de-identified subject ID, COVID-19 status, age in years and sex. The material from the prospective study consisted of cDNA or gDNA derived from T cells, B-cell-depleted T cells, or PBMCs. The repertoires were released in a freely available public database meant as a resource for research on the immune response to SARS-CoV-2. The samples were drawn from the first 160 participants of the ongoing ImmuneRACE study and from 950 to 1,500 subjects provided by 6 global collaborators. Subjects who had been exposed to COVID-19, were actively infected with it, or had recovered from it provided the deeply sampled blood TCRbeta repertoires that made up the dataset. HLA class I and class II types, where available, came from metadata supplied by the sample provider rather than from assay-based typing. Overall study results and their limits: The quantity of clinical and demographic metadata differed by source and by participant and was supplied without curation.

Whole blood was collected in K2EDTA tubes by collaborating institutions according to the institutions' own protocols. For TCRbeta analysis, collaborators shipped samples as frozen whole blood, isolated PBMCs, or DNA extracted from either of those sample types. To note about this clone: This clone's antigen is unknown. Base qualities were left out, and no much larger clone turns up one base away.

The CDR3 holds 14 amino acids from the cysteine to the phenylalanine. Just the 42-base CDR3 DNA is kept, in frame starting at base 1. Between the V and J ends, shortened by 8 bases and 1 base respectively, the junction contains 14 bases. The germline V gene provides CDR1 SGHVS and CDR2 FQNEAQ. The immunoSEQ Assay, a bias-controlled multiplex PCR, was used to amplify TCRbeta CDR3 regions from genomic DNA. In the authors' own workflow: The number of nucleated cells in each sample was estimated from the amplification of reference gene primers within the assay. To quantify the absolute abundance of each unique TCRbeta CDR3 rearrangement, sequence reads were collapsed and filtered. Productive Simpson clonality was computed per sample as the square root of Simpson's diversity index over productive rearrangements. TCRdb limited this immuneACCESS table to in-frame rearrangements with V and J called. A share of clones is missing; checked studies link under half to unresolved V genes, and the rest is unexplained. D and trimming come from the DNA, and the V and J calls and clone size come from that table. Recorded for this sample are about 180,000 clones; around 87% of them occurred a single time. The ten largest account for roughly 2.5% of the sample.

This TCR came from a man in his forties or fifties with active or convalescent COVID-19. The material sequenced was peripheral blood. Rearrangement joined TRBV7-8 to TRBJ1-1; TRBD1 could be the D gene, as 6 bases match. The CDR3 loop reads CASGQGTRNTEAFF. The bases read TGTGCCAGCGGACAAGGGACAAGGAACACTGAAGCTTTCTTT.